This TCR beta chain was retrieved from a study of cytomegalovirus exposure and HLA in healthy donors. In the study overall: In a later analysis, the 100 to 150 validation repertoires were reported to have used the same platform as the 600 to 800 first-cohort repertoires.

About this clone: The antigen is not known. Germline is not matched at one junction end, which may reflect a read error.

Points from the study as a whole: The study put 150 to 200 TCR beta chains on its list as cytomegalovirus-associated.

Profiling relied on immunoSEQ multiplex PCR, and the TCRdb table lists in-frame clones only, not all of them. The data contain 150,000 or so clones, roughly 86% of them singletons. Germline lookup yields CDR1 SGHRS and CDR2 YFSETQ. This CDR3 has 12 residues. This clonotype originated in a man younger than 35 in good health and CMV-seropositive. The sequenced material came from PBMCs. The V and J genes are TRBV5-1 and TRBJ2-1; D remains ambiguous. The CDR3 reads CASTSGDKEQFF. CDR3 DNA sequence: TGCGCCAGCACCTCCGGTGACAAAGAGCAGTTCTTC.